These 6 T cell receptor beta chains share one sample of origin, sequenced in a study of T-cell reconstitution after alpha-beta-depleted transplantation in children (dated by TCRdb to 2015 to 2016). The library came from PCR. The sample was run on an Illumina HiSeq 2500. To normalize quantification of the TCRbeta repertoire, the TCR libraries were built with molecular barcoding that relied on unique molecular identifiers. TCRdb took the public reads, trimmed them with fastp at Q25, ran MiXCR for clone calling and kept in-frame beta chains. Each CDR3 protein appears once, grouped with its most common genes and DNA. The sample contains about 610,000 distinct CDR3 sequences, about 10% of them found a single time. Clones ranked in the top ten supply about 4% of the sample. The material sequenced was PBMCs from the stem cell graft donor, taken from the stem cell graft. All receptors derive from a human donor who donated a stem cell graft to a child with acute myeloid leukemia.

This chain joins TRBV20-1 and TRBJ2-1; no reliable D call. The ends were cut back, 6 bases at V and 6 bases at J, with 9 bases in the middle. The germline CDR1 and CDR2 sequences are DFQATT and SNEGSKA (reference sequence). This CDR3 region has 11 residues. The chain's CDR3 is CSAPKVNEQFF. The CDR3 coding sequence is TGCAGTGCCCCCAAAGTCAATGAGCAGTTCTTC.

The chain has TRBV29-1 and TRBJ1-1; D may be TRBD1 (6 bases). The germline V and J ends were trimmed by 4 bases and 7 bases, with 19 bases remaining between them. The CDR3 sequence is 14 residues long. Germline assignment: CDR1 SQVTM and CDR2 ANQGSEA. The CDR3 spells CSVGGAGAGGEAFF. DNA of the CDR3: TGCAGCGTTGGGGGGGCAGGGGCGGGAGGTGAAGCTTTCTTT.

The rearrangement links TRBV15 to TRBJ1-5; D is unresolved. V was clipped by 0 bases and J by 5 bases, with 11 bases between them. Germline loops: CDR1 LNHNV, CDR2 YYDKDF (reference sequence). The CDR3 totals 15 residues. CDR3 loop: CATSRDSARDQPQHF. CDR3 DNA: TGTGCCACCAGCAGAGATAGCGCGAGGGATCAGCCCCAGCATTTT.

The chain joins TRBV5-1 to TRBJ2-3; maybe TRBD2 (5 bases). The germline CDR1 and CDR2 sequences are SGHRS and YFSETQ. The V end was cut by 7 bases, the J end by 3 bases, with 15 bases between. The CDR3 has 14 amino acids. CDR3 protein: CASYRSESTDTQYF. The CDR3 bases are TGCGCCAGCTACCGTAGCGAGAGTACAGATACGCAGTATTTT.

This clonotype occurred a few times. The chain couples TRBV9 to TRBJ2-1; D is perhaps TRBD1 (6 bases). Trimming pared 4 bases from V and 7 bases from J, leaving 18 bases between. The CDR3 covers 15 residues. From germline, CDR1 is SGDLS and CDR2 YYNGEE. The CDR3 DNA sequence: TGTGCCAGCAGCCCCCGAGCAGGGGCGACTAATGAGCAGTTCTTC. This encodes CASSPRAGATNEQFF. The full variable domain, its missing parts supplied by reference TRBV9 and TRBJ2-1, is DSGVTQTPKHLITATGQRVTLRCSPRSGDLSVYWYQQSLDQGLQFLIQYYNGEERAKGNILERFSAQQFPDLHSELNLSSLELGDSALYFCASSPRAGATNEQFFGPGTRLTVL.

This clonotype was counted many times. DNA of the CDR3: TGCGCCAGCAGCTTGATCGGTGGCAGGGCTGGGGCCAACGTCCTGACTTTC. It is translated as CASSLIGGRAGANVLTF. The chain couples TRBV5-1 to TRBJ2-6; tentative D call: TRBD1 (5 bases). This CDR3 has 17 residues. From germline, CDR1 is SGHRS and CDR2 YFSETQ. V lost 1 base and J lost 2, with 13 bases in between.